The rows below give T cell receptor beta chains drawn from one sample of a study of Ad26.COV2.S vaccination and SARS-CoV-2 variants. Sequencing used immunoSEQ multiplex PCR; TCRdb keeps in-frame clones, though not all of them. The table has 300,000 to 400,000 clones, 75% to 90% seen once. The specimen comprised peripheral blood, sampled in a trial of Ad26.COV2.S vaccine versus placebo. The receptors derive from a person between 18 and 60 years old who received the Ad26.COV2.S COVID-19 vaccine or a placebo. The CDR3 runs from the conserved cysteine through the conserved F or W. Each record gives: D gene, V gene, J gene, clone size, CDR3 protein, CDR3 DNA. The D gene is left open where the match is weak. Only part of the rows carry a size: once, few, many, or a class if the clone is expanded.

>NA|TRBV5-6|TRBJ1-2|NA
CASTLTTAYGYTF
TGTGCCAGCACCCTAACAACGGCCTATGGCTACACCTTC
>NA|TRBV7-2|TRBJ2-4|NA
CASSLEGAVNIQYF
TGTGCCAGCAGCTTAGAAGGCGCGGTAAACATTCAGTACTTC
>NA|TRBV4-1|TRBJ2-7|NA
CASSPQQTGAYEQYF
TGCGCCAGCAGCCCACAACAAACAGGAGCCTACGAGCAGTACTTC
>NA|TRBV9|TRBJ2-1|NA
CASTPGISYNEQFF
TGTGCCAGCACCCCAGGGATCTCCTACAATGAGCAGTTCTTC
>TRBD1|TRBV4-2|TRBJ2-1|NA
CASSQGTGRNEQFF
TGTGCCAGCAGCCAGGGGACAGGGCGGAATGAGCAGTTCTTC
>NA|TRBV5-1|TRBJ2-2|once
CASSWMTGNTGELFF
TGCGCCAGCAGCTGGATGACAGGGAACACCGGGGAGCTGTTTTTT
>NA|TRBV19|TRBJ1-1|NA
CASTPRVGLNTEAFF
TGTGCCAGTACCCCCCGTGTTGGGCTGAACACTGAAGCTTTCTTT
>TRBD2|TRBV27|TRBJ2-7|NA
CASSLTSGSSYEQYF
TGTGCCAGCAGTTTAACTAGCGGGAGCTCCTACGAGCAGTACTTC
>NA|TRBV24-1|TRBJ1-1|NA
CATKRDRAFF
TGTGCCACCAAAAGGGACCGAGCTTTCTTT
>NA|TRBV9|TRBJ2-1|NA
CAIRNEQFF
TGTGCCATTCGCAATGAGCAGTTCTTC
>TRBD2|TRBV2|TRBJ2-1|NA
CASRATSGYGYSYNEQFF
TGTGCCAGCAGAGCGACTAGCGGGTACGGATATTCCTACAATGAGCAGTTCTTC
>TRBD1|TRBV6-4|TRBJ2-2|NA
CATANFGTGRNTGELFF
TGTGCCACCGCCAACTTCGGGACAGGCAGGAACACCGGGGAGCTGTTTTTT
>TRBD1|TRBV28|TRBJ2-7|NA
CASSLYRDRTSYEQYF
TGTGCCAGCAGCCTTTATCGGGACAGGACTTCCTACGAGCAGTACTTC
>NA|TRBV3-1/TRBV3-2|TRBJ2-1|NA
CASSQPSSNEQFF
TGTGCCAGCAGCCAACCTAGCTCTAATGAGCAGTTCTTC
>NA|TRBV5-4|TRBJ2-7|NA
CASSPRGGDTYEQYF
TGTGCCAGCAGCCCTAGGGGGGGGGATACCTACGAGCAGTACTTC
>TRBD1|TRBV28|TRBJ1-5|NA
CASTRGGQGHQPQHF
TGTGCCAGCACCCGCGGGGGACAGGGCCATCAGCCCCAGCATTTT
>NA|TRBV5-1|TRBJ2-1|NA
CASSLEGSSYNEQFF
TGCGCCAGCAGCTTGGAGGGGAGCTCCTACAATGAGCAGTTCTTC
>NA|TRBV4-2|TRBJ2-5|once
CASSQDHDPGETQYF
TGTGCCAGCAGCCAAGATCACGACCCGGGAGAGACCCAGTACTTC
>NA|TRBV28|TRBJ2-7|NA
CASSFRGVDEQYF
TGTGCCAGCAGTTTTAGGGGTGTGGACGAGCAGTACTTC
>NA|TRBV6-6|TRBJ1-1|NA
CASSPGHLGENTEAFF
TGTGCCAGCAGCCCGGGGCACTTGGGCGAGAACACTGAAGCTTTCTTT
>NA|TRBV11-2|TRBJ2-5|once
CASSLGRAQETQYF
TGTGCCAGCAGCTTGGGTCGAGCCCAAGAGACCCAGTACTTC
>TRBD2|TRBV7-8|TRBJ2-1|NA
CASSWGLAGEEGYNEQFF
TGTGCCAGCAGCTGGGGACTAGCGGGAGAAGAAGGGTACAATGAGCAGTTCTTC
>NA|TRBV11-2|TRBJ2-5|NA
CASSLRQFETQYF
TGTGCCAGCAGCCTACGACAGTTCGAGACCCAGTACTTC
>TRBD2|TRBV6-5|TRBJ2-7|NA
CASSYGTRTYEQYF
TGTGCCAGCAGTTATGGGACTAGGACCTACGAGCAGTACTTC
>TRBD2|TRBV5-1|TRBJ2-1|NA
CASSPLLADNEQFF
TGCGCCAGCAGCCCACTACTAGCGGACAATGAGCAGTTCTTC
>TRBD2|TRBV15|TRBJ2-2|NA
CATSRDGGLAEQNTGELFF
TGTGCCACCAGCAGAGACGGGGGACTAGCGGAGCAGAACACCGGGGAGCTGTTTTTT
>NA|TRBV27|TRBJ2-7|few
CASSGRNSYEQYF
TGTGCCAGCTCCGGACGGAACTCCTACGAGCAGTACTTC
>NA|TRBV27|TRBJ2-5|NA
CASSRAGQEETQYF
TGTGCCAGCAGCCGAGCGGGCCAAGAAGAGACCCAGTACTTC
>NA|TRBV6-1|TRBJ2-7|NA
CASSEASHGPYEQYF
TGTGCCAGCAGTGAAGCCAGTCATGGTCCCTACGAGCAGTACTTC